This T cell receptor beta chain emerged from a study of cytomegalovirus exposure and HLA in healthy donors. On this clone itself: The CDR3 does not close with the conserved phenylalanine or tryptophan, likely indicating a read error.

V shed 2 bases, J shed 3 bases, and the junction held 5 bases outside the gene matches. The V gene's germline CDR1 is SGHRS and CDR2 YFSETQ. This CDR3 comprises 16 residues. PCR primers comprised 60 Vbeta and 13 Jbeta primers. Only in-frame clones appear in the TCRdb table, and some are missing; sequencing was by immunoSEQ multiplex PCR. The sample carries approximately 79,000 clones, 60% to 85% recorded once. The sequencing sample was made of PBMCs. This TCR derives from a male donor in good health and CMV-seropositive. The chain joins TRBV5-1 to TRBJ1-6; TRBD1 matches 7 bases. The CDR3, as DNA: TGCGCCAGCAGCTTAACAGGGGCCCGCTATAATTCACCCCTCCACCTT. As protein: CASSLTGARYNSPLHL.